These T cell receptor beta chains were read from a single sample in a study of a mutant IDH1 vaccine in newly diagnosed glioma. Their specific antigens are unknown. Only in-frame clones appear in the TCRdb table, and some are missing; sequencing was by immunoSEQ multiplex PCR. The table lists tens of thousands of clones, less than 80% of them singletons. The sequencing used PBMCs, collected from a glioma patient whose treatment included an IDH1 peptide vaccine. These receptors all stem from a man in his forties or fifties with glioma. Each CDR3 is given with its conserved first and last residue. Fields, in order: V gene, D gene, clone size, J gene, CDR3 protein, CDR3 DNA. D genes are given only for firm matches. Part of the rows lack a size; the others show once, few, many or a class for expanded clones.

>TRBV7-2|-|-|TRBJ2-2
CASSSLGGYAGELFF
TGTGCCAGCAGCAGCCTCGGGGGTTACGCCGGGGAGCTGTTTTTT
>TRBV7-2|-|-|TRBJ2-7
CASSLRWGQNEQYF
TGTGCCAGCAGCTTAAGGTGGGGGCAAAACGAGCAGTACTTC
>TRBV23-1|-|-|TRBJ2-7
CAGGSYEQYF
TGCGCCGGGGGGTCCTACGAGCAGTACTTC
>TRBV15|-|-|TRBJ2-7
CATSRDTFNYEQYF
TGTGCCACCAGCAGAGATACCTTCAACTACGAGCAGTACTTC
>TRBV9|-|once|TRBJ2-2
CASSVESRVGNTGELFF
TGTGCCAGCAGCGTAGAAAGCAGGGTAGGAAACACCGGGGAGCTGTTTTTT
>TRBV6-1|-|medium-sized|TRBJ2-2
CASRTNTGELFF
TGTGCCAGCAGGACGAACACCGGGGAGCTGTTTTTT
>TRBV7-2|-|few|TRBJ2-1
CASSLDGGANEQFF
TGTGCCAGCAGCTTAGACGGTGGGGCCAATGAGCAGTTCTTC
>TRBV7-2|TRBD2|-|TRBJ2-1
CASSFFSAGIGDEQFF
TGTGCCAGCAGCTTTTTTTCAGCGGGGATTGGGGATGAGCAGTTCTTC
>TRBV4-2|-|-|TRBJ1-2
CASSQGNSLLYGYTF
TGTGCCAGCAGCCAAGGGAACAGCCTACTCTATGGCTACACCTTC
>TRBV4-3|-|-|TRBJ2-3
CASSLYDGSTDTQYF
TGCGCCAGCAGCTTATACGACGGAAGCACAGATACGCAGTATTTT
>TRBV5-1|TRBD2|-|TRBJ2-7
CASSLVKRGVGIYEQYF
TGCGCCAGCAGCTTGGTTAAGCGGGGGGTCGGCATTTACGAGCAGTACTTC
>TRBV4-1|-|-|TRBJ1-1
CASSQEGLMNTEAFF
TGCGCCAGCAGCCAAGAGGGACTTATGAACACTGAAGCTTTCTTT
>TRBV5-3|-|-|TRBJ2-3
CARSAKQGGPGAFTDTQYF
TGTGCCAGAAGCGCCAAACAAGGGGGACCGGGAGCCTTTACAGATACGCAGTATTTT
>TRBV18|-|once|TRBJ1-6
CASSPGGLGSSPLHF
TGTGCCAGCTCACCGGGGGGATTAGGGTCTTCACCCCTCCACTTT
>TRBV10-3|-|-|TRBJ2-3
CAISDDRSTDTQYF
TGTGCCATCAGTGACGACAGGAGCACAGATACGCAGTATTTT
>TRBV5-1|-|-|TRBJ1-2
CASREVSGSYGYTF
TGCGCCAGCAGGGAAGTGTCGGGGTCTTATGGCTACACCTTC
>TRBV27|-|-|TRBJ2-3
CASRGPSGGEDTQYF
TGTGCCAGCAGGGGACCCTCGGGGGGCGAAGATACGCAGTATTTT
>TRBV7-9|-|once|TRBJ1-1
CASSLAARLNTEAFF
TGTGCCAGCAGCTTAGCGGCACGGTTGAACACTGAAGCTTTCTTT
>TRBV4-3|-|few|TRBJ2-7
CASSQGTAVTYEQYF
TGCGCCAGCAGCCAAGGTACAGCGGTGACCTACGAGCAGTACTTC
>TRBV4-2|-|-|TRBJ2-7
CASSQAGNEQYF
TGTGCCAGCAGCCAAGCGGGGAACGAGCAGTACTTC
>TRBV6-5|-|-|TRBJ2-7
CASSYGGRSYEQYF
TGTGCCAGCAGTTACGGGGGTAGGAGCTACGAGCAGTACTTC
>TRBV18|-|-|TRBJ1-1
CASSLIGSGTEAFF
TGTGCCAGCTCACTAATTGGGTCAGGGACTGAAGCTTTCTTT
>TRBV29-1|-|-|TRBJ2-7
CSIGGSSYEQYF
TGCAGCATAGGGGGAAGCTCCTACGAGCAGTACTTC
>TRBV7-2|-|few|TRBJ2-1
CASSLGGVRGEQFF
TGTGCCAGCAGCTTAGGCGGGGTTAGGGGCGAGCAGTTCTTC
>TRBV9|-|-|TRBJ1-1
CASSVGGRMNTEAFF
TGTGCCAGCAGCGTCGGCGGCAGAATGAACACTGAAGCTTTCTTT
>TRBV14|-|once|TRBJ2-1
CASSQYAGQEQFF
TGTGCCAGCAGCCAATACGCGGGGCAAGAGCAGTTCTTC
>TRBV19|-|-|TRBJ1-1
CASSWAEKTEAFF
TGTGCCAGTAGCTGGGCAGAGAAAACTGAAGCTTTCTTT
>TRBV5-1|TRBD1|-|TRBJ1-1
CASSSTGTGNTEAFF
TGCGCCAGCAGCTCAACGGGGACAGGGAACACTGAAGCTTTCTTT
>TRBV7-2|-|-|TRBJ2-5
CASSLARAGRETQYF
TGTGCCAGCAGCTTAGCACGGGCGGGGCGTGAGACCCAGTACTTC
>TRBV28|-|-|TRBJ1-1
CASTSPPGPMNTEAFF
TGTGCCAGCACCTCACCCCCGGGACCCATGAACACTGAAGCTTTCTTT
>TRBV30|-|-|TRBJ2-5
CAWSGKETQYF
TGTGCCTGGAGTGGGAAAGAGACCCAGTACTTC
>TRBV6-6|TRBD1|-|TRBJ2-7
CASRFFGQGAHEQYF
TGTGCCAGCAGATTCTTCGGACAGGGGGCCCACGAGCAGTACTTC
>TRBV5-6|TRBD1|-|TRBJ1-1
CASSPPGQESEAFF
TGTGCCAGCAGCCCCCCGGGACAGGAGAGTGAAGCTTTCTTT
>TRBV6-5|TRBD1|once|TRBJ1-1
CASTGGTEAFF
TGTGCCAGTACAGGGGGCACTGAAGCTTTCTTT
>TRBV6-5|-|-|TRBJ2-3
CASSYALGSDTQYF
TGTGCCAGCAGTTACGCCTTGGGTAGTGATACGCAGTATTTT
>TRBV9|-|-|TRBJ2-5
CASSVETVIGETQYF
TGTGCCAGCAGCGTAGAGACAGTTATTGGAGAGACCCAGTACTTC
>TRBV27|-|many|TRBJ1-2
CASSFVAGDGYTF
TGTGCCAGCAGTTTTGTGGCAGGGGATGGCTACACCTTC
>TRBV19|-|-|TRBJ1-1
CASSSQKNTEAFF
TGTGCCAGTAGTTCACAGAAGAACACTGAAGCTTTCTTT
>TRBV7-9|-|-|TRBJ1-5
CASSPGPLRGLNQPQHF
TGTGCCAGCAGCCCAGGACCGTTAAGGGGTCTCAATCAGCCCCAGCATTTT
>TRBV19|-|-|TRBJ1-4
CASSLTGSPDEKLFF
TGTGCCAGTAGCCTAACCGGGTCCCCAGATGAAAAACTGTTTTTT
>TRBV5-4|-|-|TRBJ2-3
CASSSGGTQYF
TGTGCCAGCAGCTCCGGGGGTACGCAGTATTTT
>TRBV18|TRBD1|few|TRBJ2-5
CASSPLTGAPSTQYF
TGTGCCAGCTCACCACTCACAGGGGCGCCGTCAACCCAGTACTTC